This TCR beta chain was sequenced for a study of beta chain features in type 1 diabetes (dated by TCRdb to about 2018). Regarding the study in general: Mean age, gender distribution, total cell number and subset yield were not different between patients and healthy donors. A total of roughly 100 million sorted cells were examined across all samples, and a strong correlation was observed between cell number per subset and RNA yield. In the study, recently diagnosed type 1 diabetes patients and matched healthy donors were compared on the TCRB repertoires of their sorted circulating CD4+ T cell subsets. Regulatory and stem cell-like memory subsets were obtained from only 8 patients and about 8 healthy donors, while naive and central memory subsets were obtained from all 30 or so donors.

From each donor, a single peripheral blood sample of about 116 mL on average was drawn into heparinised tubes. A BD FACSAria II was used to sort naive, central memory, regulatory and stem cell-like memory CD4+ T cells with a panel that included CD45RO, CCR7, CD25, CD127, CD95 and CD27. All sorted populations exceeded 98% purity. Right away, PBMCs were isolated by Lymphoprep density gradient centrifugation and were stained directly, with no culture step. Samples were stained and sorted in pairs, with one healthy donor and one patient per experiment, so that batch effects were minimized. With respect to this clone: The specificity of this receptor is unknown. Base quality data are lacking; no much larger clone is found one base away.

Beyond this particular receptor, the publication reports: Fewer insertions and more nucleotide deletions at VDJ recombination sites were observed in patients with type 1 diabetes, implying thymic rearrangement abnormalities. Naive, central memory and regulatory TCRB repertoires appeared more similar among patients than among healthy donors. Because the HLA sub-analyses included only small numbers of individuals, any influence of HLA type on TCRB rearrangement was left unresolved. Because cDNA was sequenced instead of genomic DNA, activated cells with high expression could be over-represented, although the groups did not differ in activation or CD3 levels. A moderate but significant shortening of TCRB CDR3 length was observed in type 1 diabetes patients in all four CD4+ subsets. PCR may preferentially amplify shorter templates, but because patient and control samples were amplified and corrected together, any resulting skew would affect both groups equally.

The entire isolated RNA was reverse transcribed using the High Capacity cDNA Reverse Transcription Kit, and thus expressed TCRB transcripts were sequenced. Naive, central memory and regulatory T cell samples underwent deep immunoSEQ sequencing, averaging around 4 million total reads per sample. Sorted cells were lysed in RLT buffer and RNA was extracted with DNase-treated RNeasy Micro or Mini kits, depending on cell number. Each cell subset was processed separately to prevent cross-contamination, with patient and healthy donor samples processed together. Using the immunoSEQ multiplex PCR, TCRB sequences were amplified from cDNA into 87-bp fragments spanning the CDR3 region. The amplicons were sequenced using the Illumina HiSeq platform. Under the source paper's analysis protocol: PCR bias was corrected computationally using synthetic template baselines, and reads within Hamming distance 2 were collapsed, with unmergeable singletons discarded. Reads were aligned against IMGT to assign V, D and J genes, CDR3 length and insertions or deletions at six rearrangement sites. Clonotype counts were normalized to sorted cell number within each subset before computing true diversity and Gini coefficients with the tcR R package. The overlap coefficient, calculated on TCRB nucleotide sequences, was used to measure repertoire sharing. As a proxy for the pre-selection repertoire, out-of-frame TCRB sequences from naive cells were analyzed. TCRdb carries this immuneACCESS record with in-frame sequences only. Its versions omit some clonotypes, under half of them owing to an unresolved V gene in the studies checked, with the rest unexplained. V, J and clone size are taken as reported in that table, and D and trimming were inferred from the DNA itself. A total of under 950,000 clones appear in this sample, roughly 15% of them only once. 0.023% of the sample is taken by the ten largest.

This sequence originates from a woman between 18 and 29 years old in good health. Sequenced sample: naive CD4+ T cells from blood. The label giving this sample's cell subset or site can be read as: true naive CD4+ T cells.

The base sequence is TGTGCCAGCAGCCCCTACAGCGGGAGTTCCTACGAGCAGTACTTC. The translation is CASSPYSGSSYEQYF. The sequence links TRBV7-6 to TRBJ2-7, and 8 junction bases match TRBD2. From the germline V gene, CDR1 is SGHVS and CDR2 is FNYEAQ. V is cut back by 5 bases and J by 1 base, with 7 bases in the junction unmatched. Spanning cysteine to phenylalanine, the CDR3 consists of 15 amino acids. CDR3 DNA is the only sequence kept; it has 45 bases, read in frame from the first base.